This TCR beta chain was profiled in a study of cytotoxic CD8 clonotypes in ibrutinib-treated CLL. Study background: Partial response was seen in roughly 25 patients and complete response in 2; after median roughly 66 months, about 15 stayed remitted, around twelve progressed.

Around 2 micrograms of genomic DNA (from cryopreserved PBMCs) were used for TCR beta libraries. The sample holds one count of this clone. Its cognate antigen is unknown. The assay was immunoSEQ multiplex PCR, and TCRdb's table has in-frame clones only and misses some. The sample yields about 15,000 clones, approximately 58% seen once. Study conclusions and caveats: The study found clonality rose at ibrutinib response, then fell toward baseline at progression. Patients with sustained remission and those progressing were sampled at differing times.

The receptor was derived from a human donor with chronic lymphocytic leukemia. The input for sequencing was PBMCs, taken before ibrutinib treatment.

CDR3 sequence (DNA): TGTGCCAGCAGGACAGGAAACACCATATATTTT. Its protein product is CASRTGNTIYF. The gene calls are TRBV6-6 and TRBJ1-3; D not certain. V lost 6 bases and J 4 bases, leaving 4 bases between the germline ends. The CDR3 extends over 11 amino acids. CDR1 MNHNY and CDR2 SVGAGI come from the germline V gene (reference sequence).